The present T cell receptor beta chain was sequenced within a study of T cell responses to AZD1222 COVID-19 vaccine. Study results and limitations: The donors showed a predominance of white British ancestry and of females, with possible underestimation of clonal diversity. In the spike-specific TCR repertoire, nearly half reportedly target unmutated variant regions.

Germline CDR1 is KGHSH and CDR2 is LQKENI. Trimming shortened V by 3 bases and J by 5 bases, and 7 bases separated the two germline ends. CDR3 length equals 12 residues. Method: immunoSEQ multiplex PCR; TCRdb's copy keeps in-frame clones and lacks some. The sample contains 130,000 or so clones, around 90% of which appear only once. About this clone itself: Its specificity is not known. Different DNA sequences within this sample yield the same CDR3.

The chain links TRBV18 to TRBJ1-1, with D uncertain. The sequence derives from an adult in good health. Sequencing used peripheral blood, obtained on day 0 of AZD1222 vaccination. This chain's CDR3 is CASSPPGTEAFF. For the CDR3, the DNA is TGTGCCAGCTCACCCCCGGGGACTGAAGCTTTCTTT.